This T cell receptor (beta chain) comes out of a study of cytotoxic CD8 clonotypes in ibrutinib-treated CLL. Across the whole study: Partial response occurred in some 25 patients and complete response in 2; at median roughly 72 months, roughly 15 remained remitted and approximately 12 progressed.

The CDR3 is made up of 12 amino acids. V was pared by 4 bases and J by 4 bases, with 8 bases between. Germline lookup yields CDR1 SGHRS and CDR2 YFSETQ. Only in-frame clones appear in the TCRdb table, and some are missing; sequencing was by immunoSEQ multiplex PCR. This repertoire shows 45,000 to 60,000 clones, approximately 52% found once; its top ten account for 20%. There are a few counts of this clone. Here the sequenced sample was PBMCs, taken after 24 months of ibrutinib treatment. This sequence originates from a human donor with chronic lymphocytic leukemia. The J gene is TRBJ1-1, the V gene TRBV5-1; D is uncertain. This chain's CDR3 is CASSMDGTEAFF. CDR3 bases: TGCGCCAGCAGCATGGACGGCACTGAAGCTTTCTTT.